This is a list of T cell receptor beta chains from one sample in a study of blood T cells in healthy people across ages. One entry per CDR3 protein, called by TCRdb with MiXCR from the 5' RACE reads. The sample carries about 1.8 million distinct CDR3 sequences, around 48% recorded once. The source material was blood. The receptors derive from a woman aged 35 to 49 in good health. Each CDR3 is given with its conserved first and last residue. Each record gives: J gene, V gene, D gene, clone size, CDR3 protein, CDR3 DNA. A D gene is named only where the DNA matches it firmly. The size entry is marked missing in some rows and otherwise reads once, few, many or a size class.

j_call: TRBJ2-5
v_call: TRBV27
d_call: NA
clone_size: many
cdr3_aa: CASSLDESSIRMAQYF
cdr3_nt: TGTGCCAGCAGTTTAGACGAGTCCTCCATAAGGATGGCCCAGTACTTC

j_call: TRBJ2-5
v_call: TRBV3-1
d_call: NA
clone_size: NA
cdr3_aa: CASSQALEQYF
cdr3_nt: TGTGCCAGCAGCCAGGCCTTGGAGCAGTACTTC

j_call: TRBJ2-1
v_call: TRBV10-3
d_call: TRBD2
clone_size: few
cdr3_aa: CAISESTAGGQQGEQFF
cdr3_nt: TGTGCCATCAGTGAGTCTACGGCGGGGGGACAACAAGGTGAGCAGTTCTTC

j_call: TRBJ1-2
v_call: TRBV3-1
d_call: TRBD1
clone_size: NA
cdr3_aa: CASSQHDRGSSGYTF
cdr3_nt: TGTGCCAGCAGCCAACATGACAGGGGATCCTCTGGCTACACCTTC

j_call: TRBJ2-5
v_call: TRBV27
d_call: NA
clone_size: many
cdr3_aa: CASSLGGRLQETQYF
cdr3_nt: TGTGCCAGCAGCTTAGGAGGCAGGCTGCAAGAGACCCAGTACTTC

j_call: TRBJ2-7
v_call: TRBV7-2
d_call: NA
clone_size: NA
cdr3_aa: CASSLEAGGPTDEQYF
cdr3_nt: TGTGCCAGCAGCTTGGAAGCCGGGGGCCCGACGGACGAGCAGTACTTC

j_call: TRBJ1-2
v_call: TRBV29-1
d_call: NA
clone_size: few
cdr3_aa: CSVPDGPNYGYTF
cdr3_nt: TGCAGCGTTCCGGACGGGCCTAACTATGGCTACACCTTC

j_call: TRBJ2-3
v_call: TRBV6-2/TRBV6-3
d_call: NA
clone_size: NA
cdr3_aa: CASSTGRRTPPRTDTQYF
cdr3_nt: TGTGCCAGCAGTACAGGTCGTCGGACTCCGCCCCGCACAGATACGCAGTATTTT

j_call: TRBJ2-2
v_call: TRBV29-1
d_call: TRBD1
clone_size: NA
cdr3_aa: CSVTDQGAGELFF
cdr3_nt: TGCAGCGTCACCGACCAGGGGGCCGGGGAGCTGTTTTTT

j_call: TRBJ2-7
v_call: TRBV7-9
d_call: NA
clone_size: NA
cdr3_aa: CASSIAGREDEQYF
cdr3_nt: TGTGCCAGCAGCATTGCCGGCAGGGAGGACGAGCAGTACTTC

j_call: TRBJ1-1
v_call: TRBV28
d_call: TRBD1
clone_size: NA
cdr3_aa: CASSPNTRQGTNEAFF
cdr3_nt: TGTGCCAGCAGTCCCAATACCCGACAGGGGACCAATGAAGCTTTCTTT

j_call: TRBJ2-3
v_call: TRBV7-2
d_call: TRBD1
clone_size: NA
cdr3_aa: CASSSTGLLTDTQYF
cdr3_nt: TGTGCCAGCAGCTCGACAGGGCTCCTCACAGATACGCAGTATTTT

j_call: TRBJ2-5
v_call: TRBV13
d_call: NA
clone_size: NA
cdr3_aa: CASSFRSTGYQETQYF
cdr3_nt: TGTGCCAGCAGCTTCAGGTCAACAGGGTACCAAGAGACCCAGTACTTC

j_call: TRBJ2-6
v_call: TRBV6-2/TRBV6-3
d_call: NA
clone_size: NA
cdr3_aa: CATSFRGPGANVLTF
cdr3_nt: TGTGCCACCTCCTTCCGGGGGCCCGGGGCCAACGTCCTGACTTTC

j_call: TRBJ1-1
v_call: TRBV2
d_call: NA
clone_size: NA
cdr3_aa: CASRLDRTDTEAFF
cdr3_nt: TGTGCCAGCAGGCTTGACAGGACTGACACTGAAGCTTTCTTT

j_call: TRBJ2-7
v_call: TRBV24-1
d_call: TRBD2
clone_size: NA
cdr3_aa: CATSDRRGGSSSYEQYF
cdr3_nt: TGTGCCACCAGTGACCGTCGGGGAGGGAGTAGCTCCTACGAGCAGTACTTC

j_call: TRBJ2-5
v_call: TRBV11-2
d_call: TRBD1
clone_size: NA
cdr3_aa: CASSSLTGRIGTQYF
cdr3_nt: TGTGCCAGCAGCTCTCTGACAGGGCGGATCGGGACCCAGTACTTC

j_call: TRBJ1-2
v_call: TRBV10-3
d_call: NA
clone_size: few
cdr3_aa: CAITPYYGYTF
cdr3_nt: TGTGCCATCACCCCTTACTATGGCTACACCTTC

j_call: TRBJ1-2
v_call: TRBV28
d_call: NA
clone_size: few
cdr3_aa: CASSLTARINYGYTF
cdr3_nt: TGTGCCAGCAGTTTAACGGCCAGGATCAACTATGGCTACACCTTC

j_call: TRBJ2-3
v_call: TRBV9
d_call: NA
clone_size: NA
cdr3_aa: CASSVVWDPSTDTQYF
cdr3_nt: TGTGCCAGCAGCGTAGTATGGGACCCTAGCACAGATACGCAGTATTTT

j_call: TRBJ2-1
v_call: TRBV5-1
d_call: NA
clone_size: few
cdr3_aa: CASSLGEGWARTGDEQFF
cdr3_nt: TGCGCCAGCAGCTTGGGCGAGGGATGGGCTAGGACGGGCGATGAGCAGTTCTTC

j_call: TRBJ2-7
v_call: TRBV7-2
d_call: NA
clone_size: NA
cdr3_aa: CASSFPGELLGYEQYF
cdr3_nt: TGTGCCAGCAGCTTCCCCGGGGAGCTTTTGGGGTACGAGCAGTACTTC

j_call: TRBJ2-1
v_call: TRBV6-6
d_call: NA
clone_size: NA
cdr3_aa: CASSYSDIQFF
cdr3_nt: TGTGCCAGCAGTTACTCGGATATACAGTTCTTC

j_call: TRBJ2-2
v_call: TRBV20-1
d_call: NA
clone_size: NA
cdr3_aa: CSAGSRGEIYTGELFF
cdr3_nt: TGCAGTGCGGGGTCCAGGGGCGAGATTTATACCGGGGAGCTGTTTTTT

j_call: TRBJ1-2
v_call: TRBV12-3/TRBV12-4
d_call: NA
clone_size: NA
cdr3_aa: CASGPGLTLYGYTF
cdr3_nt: TGTGCCAGCGGACCGGGACTCACGCTCTATGGCTACACCTTC

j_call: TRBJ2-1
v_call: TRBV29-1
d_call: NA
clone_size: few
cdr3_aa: CSVEPGRGAQYNEQFF
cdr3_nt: TGCAGCGTTGAGCCCGGCAGGGGTGCGCAATACAATGAGCAGTTCTTC

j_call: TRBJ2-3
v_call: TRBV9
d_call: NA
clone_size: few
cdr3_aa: CASSVGVLTDTQYF
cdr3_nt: TGTGCCAGCAGCGTAGGGGTACTCACAGATACGCAGTATTTT

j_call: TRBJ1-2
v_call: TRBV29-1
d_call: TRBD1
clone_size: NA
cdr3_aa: CSVDRDSRGYTF
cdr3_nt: TGCAGCGTTGATAGGGACAGCCGCGGCTACACCTTC

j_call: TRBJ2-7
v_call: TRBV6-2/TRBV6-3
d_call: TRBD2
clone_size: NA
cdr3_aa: CAAKSGGIFTYEQYF
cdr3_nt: TGTGCCGCAAAATCGGGAGGGATCTTCACCTACGAGCAGTACTTC

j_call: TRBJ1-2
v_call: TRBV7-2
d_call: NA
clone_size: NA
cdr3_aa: CASSSWMEGWNYGYTF
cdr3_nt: TGTGCCAGCAGCTCGTGGATGGAGGGCTGGAACTATGGCTACACCTTC

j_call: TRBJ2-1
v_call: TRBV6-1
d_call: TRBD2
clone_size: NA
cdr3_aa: CASSDVLSGLAGGLSNEQFF
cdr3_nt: TGTGCCAGCAGTGATGTCCTCAGCGGCCTAGCGGGGGGGTTAAGCAATGAGCAGTTCTTC

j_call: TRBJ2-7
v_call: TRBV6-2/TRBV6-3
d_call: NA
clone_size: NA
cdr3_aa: CASSYLDGSYEQYF
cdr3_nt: TGTGCCAGCAGTTACCTGGATGGGTCCTACGAGCAGTACTTC

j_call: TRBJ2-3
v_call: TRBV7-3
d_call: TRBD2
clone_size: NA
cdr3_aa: CASSSSAGGPLDTQYF
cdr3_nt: TGTGCCAGCAGCTCCTCAGCGGGGGGGCCTCTAGATACGCAGTATTTT

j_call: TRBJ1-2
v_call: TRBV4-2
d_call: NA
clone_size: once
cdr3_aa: CASSHVNEGRGYTF
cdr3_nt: TGTGCCAGCAGCCATGTTAATGAGGGTCGGGGCTACACCTTC

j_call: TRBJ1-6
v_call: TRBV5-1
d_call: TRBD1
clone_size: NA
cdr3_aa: CARRQGDPNSPLHF
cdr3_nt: TGCGCCAGAAGACAGGGCGACCCTAATTCACCCCTCCACTTT

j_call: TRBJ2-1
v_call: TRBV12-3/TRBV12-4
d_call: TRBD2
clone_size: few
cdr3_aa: CASSPQSRLAGRDEQFF
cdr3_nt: TGTGCCAGCAGCCCTCAATCCCGACTAGCGGGGAGGGATGAGCAGTTCTTC